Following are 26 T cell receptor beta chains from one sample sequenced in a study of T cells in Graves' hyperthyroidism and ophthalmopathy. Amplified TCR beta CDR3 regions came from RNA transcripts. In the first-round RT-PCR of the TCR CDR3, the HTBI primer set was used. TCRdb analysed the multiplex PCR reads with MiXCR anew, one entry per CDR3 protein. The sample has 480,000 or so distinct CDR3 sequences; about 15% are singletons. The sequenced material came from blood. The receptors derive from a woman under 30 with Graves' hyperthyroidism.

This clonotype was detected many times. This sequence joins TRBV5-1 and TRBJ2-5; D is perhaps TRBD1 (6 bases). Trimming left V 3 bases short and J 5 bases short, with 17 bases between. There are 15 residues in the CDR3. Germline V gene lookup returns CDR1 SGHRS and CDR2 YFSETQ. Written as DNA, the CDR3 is TGCGCCAGCAGCTCAGGACAGTCGAAACAGGAGACCCAGTACTTC. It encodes CASSSGQSKQETQYF. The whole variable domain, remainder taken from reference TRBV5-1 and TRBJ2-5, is KAGVTQTPRYLIKTRGQQVTLSCSPISGHRSVSWYQQTPGQGLQFLFEYFSETQRNKGNFPGRFSGRQFSNSRSEMNVSTLELGDSALYLCASSSGQSKQETQYFGPGTRLLVL.

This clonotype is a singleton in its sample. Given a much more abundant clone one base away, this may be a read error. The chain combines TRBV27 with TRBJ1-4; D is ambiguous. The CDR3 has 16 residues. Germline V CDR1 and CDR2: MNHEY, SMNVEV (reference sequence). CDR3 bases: TGTGTCAGCAGTTTATCGATAGCCACAACTAATAAAAAACTGTTTTTT. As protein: CVSSLSIATTNKKLFF.

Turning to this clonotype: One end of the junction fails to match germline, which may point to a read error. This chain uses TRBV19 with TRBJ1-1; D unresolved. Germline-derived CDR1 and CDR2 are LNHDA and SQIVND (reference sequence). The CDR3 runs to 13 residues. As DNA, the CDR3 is TGTGCCAGCTCCCCTCGAGGAGACACTGAAGCTCTCTTT. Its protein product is CASSPRGDTEALF.

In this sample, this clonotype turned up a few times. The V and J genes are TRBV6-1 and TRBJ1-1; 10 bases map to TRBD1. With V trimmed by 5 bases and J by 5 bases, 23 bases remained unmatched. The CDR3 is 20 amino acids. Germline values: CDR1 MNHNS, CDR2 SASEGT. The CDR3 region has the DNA TGTGCCAGCAGTTCTCTATACACTCCGGGACAGGGGAAGACACTGACTGAAGCTTTCTTT. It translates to CASSSLYTPGQGKTLTEAFF.

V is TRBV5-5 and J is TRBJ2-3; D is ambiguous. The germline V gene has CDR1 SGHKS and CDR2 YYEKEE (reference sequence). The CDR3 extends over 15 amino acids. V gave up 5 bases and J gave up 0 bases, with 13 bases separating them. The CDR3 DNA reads TGTGCCAGCAGTCTCGCCCTAGACAGCACAGATACGCAGTATTTT. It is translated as CASSLALDSTDTQYF.

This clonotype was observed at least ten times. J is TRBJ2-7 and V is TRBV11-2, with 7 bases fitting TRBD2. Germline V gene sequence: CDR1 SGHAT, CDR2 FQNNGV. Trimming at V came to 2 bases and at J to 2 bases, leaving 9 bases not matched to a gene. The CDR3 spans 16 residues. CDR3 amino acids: CASSLSVDGRTYEQYV. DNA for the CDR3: TGTGCCAGCAGCTTATCTGTTGACGGGAGGACCTACGAGCAGTACGTC.

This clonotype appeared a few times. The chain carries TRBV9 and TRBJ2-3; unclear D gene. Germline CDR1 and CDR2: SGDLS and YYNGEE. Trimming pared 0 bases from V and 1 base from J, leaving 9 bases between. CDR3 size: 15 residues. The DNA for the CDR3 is TGTGCCAGCAGCGTAGGTTCGTTGGGCACAGATACGCAGTATTTT. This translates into CASSVGSLGTDTQYF. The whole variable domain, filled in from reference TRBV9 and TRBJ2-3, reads DSGVTQTPKHLITATGQRVTLRCSPRSGDLSVYWYQQSLDQGLQFLIQYYNGEERAKGNILERFSAQQFPDLHSELNLSSLELGDSALYFCASSVGSLGTDTQYFGPGTRLTVL.

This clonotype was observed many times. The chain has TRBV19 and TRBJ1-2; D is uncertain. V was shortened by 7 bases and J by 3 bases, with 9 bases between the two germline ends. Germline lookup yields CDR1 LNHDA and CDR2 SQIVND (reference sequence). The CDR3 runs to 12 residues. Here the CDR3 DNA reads TGTGCCAGTACCTCCGCCGACTATGGCTACACCTTC. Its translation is CASTSADYGYTF. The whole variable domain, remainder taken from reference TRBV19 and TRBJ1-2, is DGGITQSPKYLFRKEGQNVTLSCEQNLNHDAMYWYRQDPGQGLRLIYYSQIVNDFQKGDIAEGYSVSREKKESFPLTVTSAQKNPTAFYLCASTSADYGYTFGSGTRLTVV.

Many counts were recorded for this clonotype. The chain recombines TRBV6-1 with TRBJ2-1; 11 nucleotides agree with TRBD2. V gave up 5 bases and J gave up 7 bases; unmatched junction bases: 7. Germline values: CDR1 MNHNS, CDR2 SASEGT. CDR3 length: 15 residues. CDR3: CASSKTSGTLNEQFF. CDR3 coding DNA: TGTGCCAGCAGTAAGACTAGCGGGACTCTGAATGAGCAGTTCTTC.

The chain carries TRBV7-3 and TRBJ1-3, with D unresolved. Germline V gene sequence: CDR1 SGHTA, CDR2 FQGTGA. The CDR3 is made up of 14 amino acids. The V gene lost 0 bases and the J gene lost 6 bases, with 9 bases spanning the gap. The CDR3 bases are TGTGCCAGCAGCTTAACAGGGCTGGAAAACACCATATATTTT. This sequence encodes CASSLTGLENTIYF.

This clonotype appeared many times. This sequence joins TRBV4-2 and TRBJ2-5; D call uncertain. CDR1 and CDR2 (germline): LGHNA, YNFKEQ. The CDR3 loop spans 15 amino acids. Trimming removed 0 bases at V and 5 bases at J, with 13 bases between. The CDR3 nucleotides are TGTGCCAGCAGCCAAGATGGGGTCAGCGTGGAGACCCAGTACTTC. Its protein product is CASSQDGVSVETQYF.

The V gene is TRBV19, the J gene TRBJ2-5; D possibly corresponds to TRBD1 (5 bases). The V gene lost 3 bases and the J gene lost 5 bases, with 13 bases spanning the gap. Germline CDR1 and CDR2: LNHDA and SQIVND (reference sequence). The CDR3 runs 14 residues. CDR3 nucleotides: TGTGCCAGTAGTATTCGGCAGGGTGGGGAGACCCAGTACTTC. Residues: CASSIRQGGETQYF.

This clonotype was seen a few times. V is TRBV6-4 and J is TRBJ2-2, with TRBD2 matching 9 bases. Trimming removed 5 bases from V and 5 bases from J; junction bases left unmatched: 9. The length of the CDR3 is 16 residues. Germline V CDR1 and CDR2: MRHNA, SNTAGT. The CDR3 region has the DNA TGTGCCAGCAGTTACCCCTTTAGCGGGAGTACCGGGGAGCTGTTTTTT. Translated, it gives CASSYPFSGSTGELFF.

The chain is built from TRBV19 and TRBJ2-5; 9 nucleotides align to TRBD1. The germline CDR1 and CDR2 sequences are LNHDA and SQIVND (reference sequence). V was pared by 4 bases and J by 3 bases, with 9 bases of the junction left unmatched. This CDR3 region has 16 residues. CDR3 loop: CASSTGQGSWEETQYF. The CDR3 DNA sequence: TGTGCCAGTAGTACCGGACAGGGGAGCTGGGAAGAGACCCAGTACTTC.

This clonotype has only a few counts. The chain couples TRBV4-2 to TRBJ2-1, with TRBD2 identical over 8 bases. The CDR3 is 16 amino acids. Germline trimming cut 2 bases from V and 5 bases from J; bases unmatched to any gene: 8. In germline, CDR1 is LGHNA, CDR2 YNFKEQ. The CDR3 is CASSQTSAGVDNEQFF. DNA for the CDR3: TGTGCCAGCAGCCAAACCTCAGCGGGAGTAGACAATGAGCAGTTCTTC.

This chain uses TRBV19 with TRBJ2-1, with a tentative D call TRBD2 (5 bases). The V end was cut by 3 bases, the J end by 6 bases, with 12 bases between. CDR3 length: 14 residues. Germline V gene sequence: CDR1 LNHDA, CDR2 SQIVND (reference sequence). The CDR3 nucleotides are TGTGCCAGTAGTATCTCGGCTAGCCTCAATGAGCAGTTCTTC. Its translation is CASSISASLNEQFF.

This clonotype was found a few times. The CDR3 nucleotides are TGTGCCAGCAGCTCAAATCGGAACACCGGGGAGCTGTTTTTT. Protein: CASSSNRNTGELFF. The V call is TRBV7-3, the J call TRBJ2-2; no clear D. Trimming took off 4 bases at V and 1 base at J, with 7 bases between the two ends. CDR1 SGHTA and CDR2 FQGTGA come from the germline V gene. CDR3 length: 14 amino acids. Drawing the rest from reference TRBV7-3 and TRBJ2-2, the complete variable domain is GAGVSQTPSNKVTEKGKYVELRCDPISGHTALYWYRQSLGQGPEFLIYFQGTGAADDSGLPNDRFFAVRPEGSVSTLKIQRTERGDSAVYLCASSSNRNTGELFFGEGSRLTVL.

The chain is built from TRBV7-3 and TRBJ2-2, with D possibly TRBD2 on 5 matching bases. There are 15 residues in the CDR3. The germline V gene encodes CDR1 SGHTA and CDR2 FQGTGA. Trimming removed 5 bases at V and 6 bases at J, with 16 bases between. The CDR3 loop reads CASSVGVTGAGELFF. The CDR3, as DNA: TGTGCCAGCAGCGTCGGGGTAACTGGTGCCGGGGAGCTGTTTTTT.

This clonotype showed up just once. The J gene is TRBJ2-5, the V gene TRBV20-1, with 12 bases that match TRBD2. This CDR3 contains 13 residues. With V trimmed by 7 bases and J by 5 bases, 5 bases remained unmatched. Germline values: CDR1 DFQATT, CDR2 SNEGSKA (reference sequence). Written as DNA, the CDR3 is TGCAGTGGAAAGACTAGCGGGAGTGAGACCCAGTACTTC. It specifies CSGKTSGSETQYF.

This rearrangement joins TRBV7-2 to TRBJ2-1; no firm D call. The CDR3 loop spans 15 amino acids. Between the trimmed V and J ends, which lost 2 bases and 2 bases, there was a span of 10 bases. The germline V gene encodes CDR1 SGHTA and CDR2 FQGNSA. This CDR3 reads CASSLTLETYNEQFF. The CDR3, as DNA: TGTGCCAGCAGCTTAACATTGGAGACCTACAATGAGCAGTTCTTC.

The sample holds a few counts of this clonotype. The DNA for the CDR3 is TGTGCCAGCAGCTCGGGGACTAGCGGGCCACTCACAGATACGCAGTATTTT. This gives the protein CASSSGTSGPLTDTQYF. The rearrangement uses TRBV7-3 and TRBJ2-3; 12 positions agree with TRBD2. Germline-derived CDR1 and CDR2 are SGHTA and FQGTGA. The CDR3 sequence is 17 residues long. The V segment lost 4 bases and the J segment 2 bases; nucleotides outside the gene matches: 7.

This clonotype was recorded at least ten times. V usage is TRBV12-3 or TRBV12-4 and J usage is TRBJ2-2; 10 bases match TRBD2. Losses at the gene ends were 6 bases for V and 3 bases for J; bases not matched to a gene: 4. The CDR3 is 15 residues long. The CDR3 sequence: CASSTGTSDTGELFF. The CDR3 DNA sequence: TGTGCCAGCAGCACCGGGACTAGCGACACCGGGGAGCTGTTTTTT.

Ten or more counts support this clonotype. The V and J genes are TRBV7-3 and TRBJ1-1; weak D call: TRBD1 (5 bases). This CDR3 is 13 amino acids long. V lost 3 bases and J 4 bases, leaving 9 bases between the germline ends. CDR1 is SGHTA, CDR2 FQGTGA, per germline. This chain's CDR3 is CASSLGRATEAFF. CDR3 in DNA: TGTGCCAGCAGCTTGGGCAGGGCCACTGAAGCTTTCTTT.

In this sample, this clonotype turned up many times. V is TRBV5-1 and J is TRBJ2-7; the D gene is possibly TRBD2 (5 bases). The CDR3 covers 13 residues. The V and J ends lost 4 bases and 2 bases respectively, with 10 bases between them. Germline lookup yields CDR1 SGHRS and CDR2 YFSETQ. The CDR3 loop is CASSLLSAYEQYF. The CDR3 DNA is TGCGCCAGCAGCCTCCTTAGCGCCTACGAGCAGTACTTC.

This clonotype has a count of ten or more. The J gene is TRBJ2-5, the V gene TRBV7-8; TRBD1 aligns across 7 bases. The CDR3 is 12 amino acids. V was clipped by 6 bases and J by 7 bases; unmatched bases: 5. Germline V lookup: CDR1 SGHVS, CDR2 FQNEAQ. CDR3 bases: TGTGCCAGCAGGGGGACAGCGAGGACCCAGTACTTC. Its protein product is CASRGTARTQYF.

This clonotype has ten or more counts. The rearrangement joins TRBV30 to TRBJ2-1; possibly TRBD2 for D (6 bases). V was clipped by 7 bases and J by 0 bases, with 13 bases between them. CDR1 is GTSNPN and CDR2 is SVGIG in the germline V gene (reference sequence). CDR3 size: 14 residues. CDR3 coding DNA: TGTGCCTCTGAGGAGGGTCTCTCCTACAATGAGCAGTTCTTC. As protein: CASEEGLSYNEQFF.